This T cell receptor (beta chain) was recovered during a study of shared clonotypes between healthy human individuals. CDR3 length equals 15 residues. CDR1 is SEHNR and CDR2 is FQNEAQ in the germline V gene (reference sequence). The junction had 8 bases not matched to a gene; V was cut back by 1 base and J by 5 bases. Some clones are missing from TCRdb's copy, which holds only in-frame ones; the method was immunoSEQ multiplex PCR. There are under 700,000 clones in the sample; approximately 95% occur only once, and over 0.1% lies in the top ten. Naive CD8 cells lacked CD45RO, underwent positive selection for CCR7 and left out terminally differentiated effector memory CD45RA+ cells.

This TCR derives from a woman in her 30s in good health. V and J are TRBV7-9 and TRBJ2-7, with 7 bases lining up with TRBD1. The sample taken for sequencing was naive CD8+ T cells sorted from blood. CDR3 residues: CASSLGGQEDHEQYF. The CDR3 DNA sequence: TGTGCCAGCAGCTTAGGTGGACAGGAGGACCACGAGCAGTACTTC.